This TCR beta chain was documented in a study of CD8 T cells in Susac syndrome. This clonotype was seen a few times. V lost 0 bases and J 4 bases, leaving 4 bases between the germline ends. CDR3 length: 12 residues. Germline assignment: CDR1 LGHDT and CDR2 YNNKEL (reference sequence). An amount of RNA that ranged from about 0.45 to 1 ug was reverse transcribed with random hexamers. TCR beta CDR3 was amplified by immunoSEQ covering 54 Vbeta and 13 Jbeta. Via MiXCR, TCRdb re-called the immunoSEQ multiplex PCR reads, giving one row per CDR3 protein. The repertoire holds 150,000 or so distinct CDR3 sequences, 95% seen once, with about 0.14% in the top ten.

The TCR comes from a human donor with Susac syndrome. The sequenced sample was CD4+ T cells from PBMCs. The V and J genes are TRBV3-1 and TRBJ2-7; no clear D. CDR3 protein: CASSQDRYEQYF. CDR3 DNA sequence: TGTGCCAGCAGCCAAGATCGATACGAGCAGTACTTC.